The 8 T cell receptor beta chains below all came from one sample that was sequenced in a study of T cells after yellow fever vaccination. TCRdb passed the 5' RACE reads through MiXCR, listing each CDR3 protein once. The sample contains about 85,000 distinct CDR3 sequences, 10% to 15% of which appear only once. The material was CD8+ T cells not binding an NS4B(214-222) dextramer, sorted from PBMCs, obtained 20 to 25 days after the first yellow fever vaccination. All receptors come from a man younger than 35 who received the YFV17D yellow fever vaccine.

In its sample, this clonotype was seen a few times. The CDR3, as DNA: TGTGCCAGCAGCCAGAAGCGGGGGGGGACAGATACGCAGTATTTT. Translated, it gives CASSQKRGGTDTQYF. The J gene is TRBJ2-3, the V gene TRBV7-2; 10 nucleotides align to TRBD2. The ends lost 5 bases at V and 3 bases at J; junction bases unmatched: 5. Germline V gives CDR1 SGHTA, CDR2 FQGNSA. CDR3 length: 15 residues.

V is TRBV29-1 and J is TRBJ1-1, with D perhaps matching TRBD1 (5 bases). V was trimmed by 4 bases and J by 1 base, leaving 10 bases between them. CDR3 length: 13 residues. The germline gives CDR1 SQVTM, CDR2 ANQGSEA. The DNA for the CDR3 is TGCAGCGTTGTGGCAGGGAAGAACACTGAAGCTTTCTTT. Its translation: CSVVAGKNTEAFF.

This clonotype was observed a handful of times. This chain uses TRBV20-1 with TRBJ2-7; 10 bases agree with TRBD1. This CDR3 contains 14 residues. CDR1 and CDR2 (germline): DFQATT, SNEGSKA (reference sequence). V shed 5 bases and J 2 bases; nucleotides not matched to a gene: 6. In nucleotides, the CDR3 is TGCAGTGCTTCGGACAGGGGGATTACCTACGAGCAGTACTTC. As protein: CSASDRGITYEQYF.

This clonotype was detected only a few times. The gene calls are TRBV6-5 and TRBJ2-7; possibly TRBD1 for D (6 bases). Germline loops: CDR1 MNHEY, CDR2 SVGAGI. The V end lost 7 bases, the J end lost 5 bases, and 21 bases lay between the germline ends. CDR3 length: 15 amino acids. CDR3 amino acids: CASKLRPATGHEQYF. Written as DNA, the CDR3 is TGTGCCAGCAAACTAAGGCCCGCAACAGGGCACGAGCAGTACTTC.

The CDR3, as DNA: TGTGCCAGCACCCCTTTAGGAGGGAACACTGAAGCTTTCTTT. This sequence encodes CASTPLGGNTEAFF. The chain carries TRBV7-2 and TRBJ1-1; D is uncertain. The CDR3 is 14 amino acids. Trimming cost V 7 bases and J 1 base, with 13 bases left between them. From germline, CDR1 is SGHTA and CDR2 FQGNSA.

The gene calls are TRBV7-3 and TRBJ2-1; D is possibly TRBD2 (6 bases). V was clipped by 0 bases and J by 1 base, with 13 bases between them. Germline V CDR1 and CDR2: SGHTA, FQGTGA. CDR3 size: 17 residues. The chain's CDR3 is CASSLTGGGVSYNEQFF. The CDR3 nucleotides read TGTGCCAGCAGCTTAACGGGGGGAGGAGTTTCCTACAATGAGCAGTTCTTC.

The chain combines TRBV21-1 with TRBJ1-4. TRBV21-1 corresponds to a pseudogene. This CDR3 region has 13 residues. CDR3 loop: CASSPWVGEKLFF. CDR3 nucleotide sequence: TGTGCCAGCAGCCCATGGGTGGGTGAAAAACTGTTTTTT.

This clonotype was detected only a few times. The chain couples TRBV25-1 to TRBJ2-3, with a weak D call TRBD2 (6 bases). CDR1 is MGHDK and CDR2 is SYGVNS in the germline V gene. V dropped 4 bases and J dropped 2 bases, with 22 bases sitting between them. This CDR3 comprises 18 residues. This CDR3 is CASSGGFGGRGVTDTQYF. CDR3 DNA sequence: TGTGCCAGCAGTGGGGGTTTCGGGGGAAGGGGAGTCACAGATACGCAGTATTTT.